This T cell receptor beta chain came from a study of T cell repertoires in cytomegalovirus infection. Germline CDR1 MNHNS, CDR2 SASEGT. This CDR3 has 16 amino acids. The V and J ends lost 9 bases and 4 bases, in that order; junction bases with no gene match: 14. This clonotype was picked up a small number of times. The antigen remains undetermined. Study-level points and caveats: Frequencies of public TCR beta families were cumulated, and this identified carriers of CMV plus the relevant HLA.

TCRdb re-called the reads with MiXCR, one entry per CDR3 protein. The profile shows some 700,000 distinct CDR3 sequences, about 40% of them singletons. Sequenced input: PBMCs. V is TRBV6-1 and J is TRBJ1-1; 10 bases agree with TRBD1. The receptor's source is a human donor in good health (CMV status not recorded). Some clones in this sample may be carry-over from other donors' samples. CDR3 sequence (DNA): TGTGCCAGGAGGACAGGGGGGGGTGGTTTTAGCACTGAAGCTTTCTTT. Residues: CARRTGGGGFSTEAFF.